This T cell receptor (beta chain) was recorded in a study of T cell changes during pregnancy in multiple sclerosis. The CDR3 is 13 residues long. Per germline, CDR1 WNHNN and CDR2 SYGVQD (reference sequence). V gave up 7 bases and J gave up 3 bases, with 10 bases separating them. This clone has just a few counts. TCRdb's table, derived via immunoSEQ multiplex PCR, lists solely in-frame clones and lacks some. The data show roughly 28,000 clones, approximately 94% seen once. The clonotype originates from a female donor with multiple sclerosis, enrolled in a pregnancy study. The chain employs TRBV10-1 and TRBJ2-4, with no clear D. Sequences were derived from CD8+ T cells from peripheral blood mononuclear cells, sampled before pregnancy. CDR3 DNA: TGCGCCAGCATAGCCCTTCACAAAAACATTCAGTACTTC. It is translated as CASIALHKNIQYF.